One sample yielded the 26 T cell receptor beta chains listed below, sequenced in a study of cytomegalovirus exposure and HLA in healthy donors. PCR involved 60 Vbeta and 13 Jbeta primers. This table comes from immunoSEQ multiplex PCR, and its TCRdb copy is limited to in-frame clones, with some not included. The sample includes 110,000 to 150,000 clones, 76% seen only once; the top ten take 1.5% to 2%. Sequenced material: PBMCs. The receptors originated from a woman in her thirties or forties in good health and CMV-seronegative.

To note about this clone: One end of the junction does not line up with germline, which may come from a read error. The chain recombines TRBV7-9 with TRBJ1-1; 7 nucleotides agree with TRBD1. This CDR3 has 15 amino acids. CDR1 is SEHNR and CDR2 is FQNEAQ in the germline V gene (reference sequence). The CDR3 sequence: CSSSSYRTGNTEAFF. The CDR3 DNA reads as TGTTCCAGCAGCTCCTACCGGACAGGGAACACTGAAGCTTTCTTT.

This clone was observed a few times. The CDR3 DNA follows: TGTGCCTGGAGTGTAGGGTTGGAGGCTGAAGCTTTCTTT. The encoded protein is CAWSVGLEAEAFF. The chain employs TRBV30 and TRBJ1-1; D remains ambiguous. V lost 0 bases and J lost 6, with 11 bases in between. The CDR3 runs 13 residues. CDR1 GTSNPN and CDR2 SVGIG come from the germline V gene (reference sequence).

The chain couples TRBV18 to TRBJ2-2; TRBD2 aligns across 9 bases. This CDR3 has 21 residues. J lost 3 bases, V lost 6 bases, and 23 bases had no gene match. CDR1 is KGHSH, CDR2 LQKENI, per germline. CDR3 coding DNA: TGTGCCAGCTCTCCGTATCACCCCCAGGCGGGAGGGCCGAAGGACACCGGGGAGCTGTTTTTT. It is translated as CASSPYHPQAGGPKDTGELFF.

This chain connects TRBV2 to TRBJ2-3, with TRBD1 matching 8 bases. The CDR3 is made up of 17 amino acids. The ends lost 7 bases at V and 2 bases at J; junction bases unmatched: 14. Per germline, CDR1 SNHLY and CDR2 FYNNEI. The CDR3 sequence: CASMSRPGQVTTDTQYF. The CDR3 nucleotides read TGTGCCAGCATGTCCCGTCCGGGACAGGTGACCACAGATACGCAGTATTTT.

The V and J genes are TRBV6-1 and TRBJ2-7; 9 bases are a match to TRBD2. V was clipped by 4 bases and J by 3 bases; unmatched bases: 10. Germline V CDR1 and CDR2: MNHNS, SASEGT. The CDR3 extends over 16 amino acids. CDR3 sequence reads: CASSAGLAIVVYEQYF. The CDR3 DNA sequence: TGTGCCAGCAGTGCGGGACTAGCCATAGTAGTCTACGAGCAGTACTTC.

The rearrangement links TRBV28 to TRBJ1-3; 7 bases align to TRBD1. The ends lost 5 bases at V and 0 bases at J; junction bases unmatched: 4. The germline V gene has CDR1 MDHEN and CDR2 SYDVKM. The CDR3 is made up of 15 amino acids. This CDR3 reads CASSDNRGSGNTIYF. Here the CDR3 DNA reads TGTGCCAGCAGTGATAACAGGGGCTCTGGAAACACCATATATTTT.

The table lists this clone with a few counts. CDR3 sequence: CASSLSGQVNTEAFF. Here the CDR3 DNA reads TGCGCCAGCAGCTTGTCGGGACAGGTGAACACTGAAGCTTTCTTT. V usage is TRBV5-1 and J usage is TRBJ1-1; 8 bases are a match to TRBD1. Germline loops: CDR1 SGHRS, CDR2 YFSETQ. The CDR3 contains 15 residues. Trimming took 1 base from V and 0 from J; bases not matched to a gene: 2.

J is TRBJ2-3 and V is TRBV27; 7 positions match TRBD2. CDR3 length equals 19 residues. From germline, CDR1 is MNHEY and CDR2 SMNVEV (reference sequence). Losses at the gene ends were 5 bases for V and 3 bases for J; bases not matched to a gene: 20. Here the CDR3 reads CASSLTAVALAYSTDTQYF. CDR3 DNA sequence: TGTGCCAGCAGTCTTACCGCAGTTGCACTAGCGTACAGTACAGATACGCAGTATTTT.

This clone was found once. V is TRBV7-2 and J is TRBJ1-4, with D unresolved. CDR3 length: 14 residues. Germline V gene lookup returns CDR1 SGHTA and CDR2 FQGNSA. V was cut by 7 bases and J by 4 bases, with 13 bases left in between. The CDR3 region is CASTKREGNEKLFF. CDR3 in DNA: TGTGCCAGCACGAAAAGGGAGGGTAATGAAAAACTGTTTTTT.

The chain recombines TRBV25-1 with TRBJ2-2; 9 bases agree with TRBD1. Trimming removed 0 bases from V and 6 bases from J; junction bases left unmatched: 8. Looked up from germline, CDR1 is MGHDK and CDR2 is SYGVNS. The CDR3 loop spans 17 amino acids. CDR3 residues: CASSEYPGTGTSGELFF. The CDR3 DNA is TGTGCCAGCAGTGAATATCCCGGGACAGGGACGTCCGGGGAGCTGTTTTTT. Drawing the rest from reference TRBV25-1 and TRBJ2-2, the complete variable domain is EADIYQTPRYLVIGTGKKITLECSQTMGHDKMYWYQQDPGMELHLIHYSYGVNSTEKGDLSSESTVSRIRTEHFPLTLESARPSHTSQYLCASSEYPGTGTSGELFFGEGSRLTVL.

The rearrangement joins TRBV28 to TRBJ1-2; D not resolved. This CDR3 region has 12 residues. Germline loops: CDR1 MDHEN, CDR2 SYDVKM. Trimming took off 3 bases at V and 6 bases at J, with 8 bases between the two ends. The CDR3 DNA reads TGTGCCAGCAGTTTCGGGTCAGATGGCTACACCTTC. Translated: CASSFGSDGYTF.

This chain joins TRBV5-4 and TRBJ2-1; 8 nucleotides match TRBD2. This CDR3 has 16 amino acids. The germline gives CDR1 SGHNT, CDR2 YYREEE (reference sequence). V dropped 1 base and J dropped 6; count of bases not matched to a gene: 9. In DNA, the CDR3 is TGTGCCAGCAGCTTGTATCCGGGAGGGATTGGCAATGAGCAGTTCTTC. Its protein is CASSLYPGGIGNEQFF.

For this clone: Other nucleotide sequences from this sample produce the same CDR3. The gene calls are TRBV5-1 and TRBJ2-2; D might be TRBD1 (5 bases). The CDR3 length is 15 residues. Germline values: CDR1 SGHRS, CDR2 YFSETQ. The germline V and J ends were trimmed by 4 bases and 1 base, with 11 bases remaining between them. CDR3 sequence reads: CASSLYGQNTGELFF. DNA for the CDR3: TGCGCCAGCAGCCTCTACGGACAGAACACCGGGGAGCTGTTTTTT.

V and J are TRBV4-1 and TRBJ2-2, with D possibly matching TRBD2 (6 bases). The CDR3 is 19 residues long. V gave up 3 bases and J gave up 1 base, with 21 bases separating them. The germline CDR1 and CDR2 sequences are MGHRA and YSYEKL. In DNA form, the CDR3 reads TGCGCCAGCAGCCAGCGGGGCGGCCGACTCGGCTTGAACACCGGGGAGCTGTTTTTT. Protein sequence: CASSQRGGRLGLNTGELFF.

This clone was observed a few times. The chain links TRBV28 to TRBJ1-2; D gene uncertain. Trimming took 1 base from V and 4 from J, leaving 16 bases between them. The germline V gene has CDR1 MDHEN and CDR2 SYDVKM. CDR3 length equals 16 residues. The CDR3 reads CASSLLGGSDSYGYTF. The CDR3, as DNA: TGTGCCAGCAGTTTATTGGGCGGGAGCGATAGCTATGGCTACACCTTC.

This clone occurred once. The genes are TRBV30 and TRBJ1-1, with D possibly matching TRBD1 (6 bases). Trimming shortened V by 2 bases and J by 4 bases, and 14 bases separated the two germline ends. The CDR3 extends over 14 amino acids. CDR1 and CDR2 from the germline V gene are GTSNPN and SVGIG (reference sequence). Here the CDR3 reads CAWSSRGESTEAFF. Written as DNA, the CDR3 is TGTGCCTGGAGTTCCAGGGGAGAGAGCACTGAAGCTTTCTTT.

The chain uses TRBV4-2 and TRBJ1-3; D uncertain. V was clipped by 4 bases and J by 0 bases, with 10 bases between them. The CDR3 sequence is 15 residues long. Germline CDR1 is LGHNA and CDR2 is YNFKEQ. CDR3 protein: CASSLVRLSGNTIYF. For the CDR3, the DNA is TGTGCCAGCAGCCTCGTCAGGCTCTCTGGAAACACCATATATTTT.

This sequence joins TRBV6-5 and TRBJ2-1, with D possibly being TRBD1 (6 bases). Germline-derived CDR1 and CDR2 are MNHEY and SVGAGI. Trimming took off 4 bases at V and 10 bases at J, with 11 bases between the two ends. This CDR3 comprises 12 residues. CDR3 nucleotide sequence: TGTGCCAGCAGTTCTAGGGGGTACGAGCAGTTCTTC. Translating gives CASSSRGYEQFF.

Only a few counts were recorded for this clone. J is TRBJ1-5 and V is TRBV6-1; 8 bases are a match to TRBD1. V dropped 1 base and J dropped 6; count of bases not matched to a gene: 2. The CDR3 length is 14 residues. Germline assignment: CDR1 MNHNS and CDR2 SASEGT. CDR3 in amino acids: CASSEGQGSQPQHF. DNA for the CDR3: TGTGCCAGCAGTGAAGGACAGGGGTCTCAGCCCCAGCATTTT.

The chain couples TRBV4-1 to TRBJ1-6, with D tentatively TRBD1 (6 bases). Deletions cut 0 bases from V and 7 bases from J, with 16 bases between. This CDR3 comprises 17 residues. Germline assignment: CDR1 MGHRA and CDR2 YSYEKL. The CDR3: CASSQEKQGEGNSPLHF. The CDR3 DNA reads as TGCGCCAGCAGCCAAGAAAAACAGGGAGAAGGCAATTCACCCCTCCACTTT.

V gene TRBV13 combines with J gene TRBJ2-7; D might be TRBD2 (5 bases). Trimming took off 2 bases at V and 4 bases at J, with 9 bases between the two ends. CDR3 size: 13 residues. CDR1 and CDR2 (germline): PRHDT, FYEKMQ (reference sequence). DNA for the CDR3: TGTGCCAGCAGCTTACGGGGTCCGTACGAGCAGTACTTC. Protein: CASSLRGPYEQYF.

The V and J genes are TRBV19 and TRBJ1-5; 7 bases line up with TRBD1. Trimming cost V 4 bases and J 7 bases; bases outside gene matches: 4. The CDR3 is 13 residues long. The V gene's germline CDR1 is LNHDA and CDR2 SQIVND (reference sequence). The CDR3 reads CASSKTGLQPQHF. CDR3 DNA sequence: TGTGCCAGTAGTAAGACAGGGTTACAGCCCCAGCATTTT.

CDR3 sequence (DNA): TGTGCCAGCAGCTACGACAGGGGATGGACCGGGGAGCTGTTTTTT. Its protein is CASSYDRGWTGELFF. The V and J genes are TRBV7-9 and TRBJ2-2; 8 bases match TRBD1. CDR3 length: 15 residues. The trim removed 4 bases at V and 5 bases at J, leaving 6 bases unmatched. The V gene's germline CDR1 is SEHNR and CDR2 FQNEAQ (reference sequence).

The rearrangement links TRBV11-2 to TRBJ2-1; D might be TRBD2 (6 bases). The CDR3 sequence is 16 residues long. Germline loops: CDR1 SGHAT, CDR2 FQNNGV. Deletions cut 4 bases from V and 9 bases from J, with 22 bases between. The CDR3: CASSSPLRGVGSEQFF. CDR3 DNA: TGTGCCAGCAGCTCCCCCTTGCGCGGGGTAGGGAGTGAGCAGTTCTTC. Together with reference TRBV11-2 and TRBJ2-1, the CDR3 gives the full variable domain: EAGVAQSPRYKIIEKRQSVAFWCNPISGHATLYWYQQILGQGPKLLIQFQNNGVVDDSQLPKDRFSAERLKGVDSTLKIQPAKLEDSAVYLCASSSPLRGVGSEQFFGPGTRLTVL.

This clone was found a few times. V gene TRBV6-1 combines with J gene TRBJ1-1, with unresolved D. CDR1 and CDR2 from the germline V gene are MNHNS and SASEGT. V lost 6 bases and J lost 0, with 14 bases in between. The CDR3 length is 15 residues. The CDR3 DNA reads TGTGCCAGCAGGACACAGAACTCCATGAACACTGAAGCTTTCTTT. It translates to CASRTQNSMNTEAFF.

Written as DNA, the CDR3 is TGTGCCAGCAGCACCCCACAGCGGGACGATTACAATGAGCAGTTCTTC. It specifies CASSTPQRDDYNEQFF. This chain links TRBV5-4 with TRBJ2-1; 7 nucleotides align to TRBD2. From germline, CDR1 is SGHNT and CDR2 YYREEE (reference sequence). The CDR3 is 16 amino acids. Trimming removed 4 bases from V and 4 bases from J; junction bases left unmatched: 11.